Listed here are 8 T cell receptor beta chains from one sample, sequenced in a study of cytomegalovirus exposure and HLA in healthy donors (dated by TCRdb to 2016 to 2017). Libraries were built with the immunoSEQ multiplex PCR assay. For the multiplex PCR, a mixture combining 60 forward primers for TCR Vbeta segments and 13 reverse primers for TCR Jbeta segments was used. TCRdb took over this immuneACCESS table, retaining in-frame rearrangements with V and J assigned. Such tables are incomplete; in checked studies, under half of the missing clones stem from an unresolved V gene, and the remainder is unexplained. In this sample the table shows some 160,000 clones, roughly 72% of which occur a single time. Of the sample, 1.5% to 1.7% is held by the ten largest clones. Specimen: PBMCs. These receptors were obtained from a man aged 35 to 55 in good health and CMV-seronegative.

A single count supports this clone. The CDR3 here is CASSLETGVGGYTF. DNA of the CDR3: TGCGCCAGCAGCTTGGAAACAGGGGTGGGAGGCTACACCTTC. The chain employs TRBV5-1 and TRBJ1-2; 7 bases agree with TRBD1. This CDR3 has 14 residues. J was trimmed by 8 bases and V by 0 bases; bases with no gene match: 7. The V gene's germline CDR1 is SGHRS and CDR2 YFSETQ. Full variable domain (missing parts from reference TRBV5-1 and TRBJ1-2): KAGVTQTPRYLIKTRGQQVTLSCSPISGHRSVSWYQQTPGQGLQFLFEYFSETQRNKGNFPGRFSGRQFSNSRSEMNVSTLELGDSALYLCASSLETGVGGYTFGSGTRLTVV.

Here the CDR3 reads CASKTLDSLDGYTF. The CDR3 DNA sequence: TGTGCCAGTAAGACGCTGGACAGCTTGGATGGCTACACCTTC. The chain employs TRBV27 and TRBJ1-2; perhaps TRBD1 as D (6 bases). The length of the CDR3 is 14 residues. V dropped 9 bases and J dropped 6 bases, with 20 bases sitting between them. CDR1 and CDR2 (germline): MNHEY, SMNVEV (reference sequence).

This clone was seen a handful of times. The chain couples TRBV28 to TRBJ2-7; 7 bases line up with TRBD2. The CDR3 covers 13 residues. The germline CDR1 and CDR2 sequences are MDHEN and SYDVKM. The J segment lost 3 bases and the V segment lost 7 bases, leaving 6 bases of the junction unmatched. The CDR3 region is CASKRPSGYEQYF. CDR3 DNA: TGTGCCAGCAAAAGGCCTAGCGGCTACGAGCAGTACTTC.

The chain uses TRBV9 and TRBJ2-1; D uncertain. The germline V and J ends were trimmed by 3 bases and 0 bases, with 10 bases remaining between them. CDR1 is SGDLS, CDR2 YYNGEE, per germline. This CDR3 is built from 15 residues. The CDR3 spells CASSEIRGSYNEQFF. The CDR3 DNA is TGTGCCAGCAGCGAGATAAGAGGCTCCTACAATGAGCAGTTCTTC.

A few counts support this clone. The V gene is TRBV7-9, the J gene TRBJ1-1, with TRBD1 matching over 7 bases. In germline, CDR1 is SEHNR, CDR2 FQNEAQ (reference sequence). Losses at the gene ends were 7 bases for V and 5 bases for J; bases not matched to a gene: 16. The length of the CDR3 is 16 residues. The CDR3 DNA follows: TGTGCCAGCACGGACGGGACAGATCTTCGATGGACTGAAGCTTTCTTT. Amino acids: CASTDGTDLRWTEAFF.

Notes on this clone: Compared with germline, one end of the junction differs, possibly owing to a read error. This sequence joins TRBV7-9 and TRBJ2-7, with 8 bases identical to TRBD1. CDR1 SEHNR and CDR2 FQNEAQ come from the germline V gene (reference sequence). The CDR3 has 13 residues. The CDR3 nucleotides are TGTTCCAGCAGCTCCGACAGGGGCTACGAGCAGTACTTC. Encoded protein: CSSSSDRGYEQYF.

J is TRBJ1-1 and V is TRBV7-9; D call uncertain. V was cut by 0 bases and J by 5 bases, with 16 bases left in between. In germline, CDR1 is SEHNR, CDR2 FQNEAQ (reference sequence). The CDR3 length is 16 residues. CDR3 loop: CASSLAAGPGRTEAFF. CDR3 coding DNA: TGTGCCAGCAGCTTAGCTGCTGGCCCGGGGAGAACTGAAGCTTTCTTT.

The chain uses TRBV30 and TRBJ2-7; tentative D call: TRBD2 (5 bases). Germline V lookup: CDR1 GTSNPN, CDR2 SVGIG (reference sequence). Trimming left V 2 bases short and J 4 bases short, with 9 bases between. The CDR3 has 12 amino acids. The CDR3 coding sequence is TGTGCCTGGAGTTCGGGGAAATACGAGCAGTACTTC. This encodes CAWSSGKYEQYF.